These 8 T cell receptor beta chains were sequenced from one sample in a study of tumor-infiltrating lymphocytes in primary liver carcinoma. Extraction also yielded germline DNA, while blood RNA was obtained from unsorted whole blood. From around 520 ng of total RNA, TCR beta-specific cDNA was reverse-transcribed using a constant-region primer. Libraries of TCR beta came from three nested multiplex PCR rounds with slightly modified ARM-PCR. Use of TRBV1-TRBV30 forward primers with a C-beta reverse primer characterized the first two PCR rounds, which lasted 10 cycles each. TCRdb redid the calling of the multiplex PCR reads with MiXCR, one entry per CDR3 protein. This table has 300,000 to 350,000 distinct CDR3 sequences, approximately 65% appearing once. Sequencing was carried out using peripheral blood. The source of these receptors is a man aged 35 to 55 with primary liver carcinoma and hepatitis B virus infection.

This clonotype has a handful of counts. The chain links TRBV24-1 to TRBJ2-5, with TRBD1 identical over 7 bases. Germline CDR1 reads KGHDR; CDR2 reads SFDVKD. Trimming took 4 bases from V and 5 from J; bases not matched to a gene: 6. This CDR3 has 14 residues. CDR3 in DNA: TGTGCCACCAGTGACCCCAGGGGGTTGGAGACCCAGTACTTC. It is translated as CATSDPRGLETQYF.

In regard to this clonotype: Since a much larger clone is just one base distant, this may be a read error. J is TRBJ2-7 and V is TRBV5-6; TRBD2 matches 13 bases. The CDR3 loop spans 15 amino acids. Germline V gene lookup returns CDR1 SGHDT and CDR2 YYEEEE. The V gene end was trimmed by 2 bases and the J gene end by 2 bases; junction bases not matched to a gene: 1. This chain's CDR3 is CASSFGTSGTYEQYF. The CDR3 DNA reads as TGTGCCAGCAGCTTCGGGACTAGCGGGACCTACGAGCAGTACTTC.

Remarks on this clonotype: A junction boundary mismatches the germline segment, possibly from a read error. This sequence joins TRBV11-2 and TRBJ2-7, with D perhaps given as TRBD1 or TRBD2 (5 bases each). The length of the CDR3 is 14 residues. Per germline, CDR1 SGHAT and CDR2 FQNNGV. The CDR3 DNA sequence: TGTGCCAGCAGCTTTGCAAGGGACGCCTACGAGCAGTATTTC. Residues: CASSFARDAYEQYF.

This clonotype was counted only a few times. A much larger clonotype is one base distant, so this may be a read error. The rearrangement links TRBV6-5 to TRBJ1-1; D gene unclear. Trimming stripped 6 bases from V and 11 bases from J, with 19 bases between. CDR1 is MNHEY and CDR2 is SVGAGI in the germline V gene. The CDR3 consists of 13 residues. The CDR3 coding sequence is TGTGCCAGCAGCCCAACCCTACATGGATCGGCTTTCTTT. Translated: CASSPTLHGSAFF.

Points on this clonotype: Since the CDR3 does not end with the conserved phenylalanine or tryptophan, this likely comes from a read error. The DNA is left out, because the CDR3 cannot be placed on it with certainty; the CDR3 is given as TCRdb lists it. The genes are TRBV21-1 and TRBJ2-3; no check of the table's D call, TRBD1, against the DNA was made. TRBV21-1 is an annotated pseudogene. The CDR3 spans 14 residues, counting both ends. The CDR3 region is CASASGQLTDTQYL.

The CDR3 spells CASSPAVDPGAQYF. The CDR3 DNA follows: TGTGCCAGCAGCCCCGCTGTTGACCCCGGGGCCCAGTACTTC. The chain joins TRBV5-4 to TRBJ2-5; perhaps TRBD2 as D (5 bases). Germline CDR1 SGHNT, CDR2 YYREEE (reference sequence). The CDR3 consists of 14 residues. Trimming removed 4 bases at V and 9 bases at J, with 19 bases between.

Points on this clonotype: The conserved final phenylalanine or tryptophan is absent from the CDR3, which likely points to a read error. V and J are TRBV10-3 and TRBJ2-3; 13 bases align to TRBD2. After removal of 2 bases from V and 0 bases from J, the junction contained 2 bases not matched to a gene. The CDR3 totals 17 residues. Germline V gene data show CDR1 as ENHRY and CDR2 as SYGVKD. CDR3 bases: TGTGCCATCAGTGAGGGACTAGCGGGAGAGAGCACAGATACGCAGTATTTG. This gives the protein CAISEGLAGESTDTQYL.

In regard to this clonotype: This may arise from a read error, as a much more abundant clone is one base away. The chain employs TRBV12-3 or TRBV12-4 and TRBJ2-1; TRBD1 agrees at 11 bases. The CDR3 extends over 15 amino acids. The CDR3 DNA is TGTGTCAGCAGTTACAGGACAGGGGGCTCGGATGAGCAGTTCTTC. Its translation: CVSSYRTGGSDEQFF.